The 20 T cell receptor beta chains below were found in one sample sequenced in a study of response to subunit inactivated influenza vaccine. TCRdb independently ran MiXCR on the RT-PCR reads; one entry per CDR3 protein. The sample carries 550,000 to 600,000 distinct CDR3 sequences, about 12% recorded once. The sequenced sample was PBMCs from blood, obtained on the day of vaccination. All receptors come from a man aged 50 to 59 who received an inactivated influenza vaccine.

CDR3 in amino acids: CASSQDRGDGSSYNSPLHF. The CDR3 DNA follows: TGCGCCAGCAGCCAAGATCGGGGGGACGGTAGCTCCTATAATTCACCCCTCCACTTT. This chain uses TRBV4-3 with TRBJ1-6; tentative D call: TRBD1 (5 bases). Germline CDR1 reads LGHNA; CDR2 reads YSLEER. The CDR3 runs 19 residues. Between the trimmed V and J ends, which lost 0 bases and 0 bases, there was a span of 15 bases.

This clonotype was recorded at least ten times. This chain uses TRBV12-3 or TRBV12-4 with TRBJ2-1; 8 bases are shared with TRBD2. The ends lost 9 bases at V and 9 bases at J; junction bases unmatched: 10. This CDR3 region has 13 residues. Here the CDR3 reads CASGRSGSSEQFF. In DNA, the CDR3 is TGTGCCAGTGGGAGAAGCGGGAGTAGTGAGCAGTTCTTC.

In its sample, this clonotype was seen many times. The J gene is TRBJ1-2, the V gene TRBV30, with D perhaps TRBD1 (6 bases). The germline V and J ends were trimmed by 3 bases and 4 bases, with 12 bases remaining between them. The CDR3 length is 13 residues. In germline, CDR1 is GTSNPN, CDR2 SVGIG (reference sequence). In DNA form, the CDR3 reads TGTGCCTGGAGCGTCCAGGGGATCTATGGCTACACCTTC. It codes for CAWSVQGIYGYTF.

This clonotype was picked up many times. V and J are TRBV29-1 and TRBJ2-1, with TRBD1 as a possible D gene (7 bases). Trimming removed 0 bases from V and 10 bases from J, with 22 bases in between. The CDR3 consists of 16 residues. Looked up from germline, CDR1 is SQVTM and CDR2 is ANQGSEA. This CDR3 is CSVEDPGGGRLGEQFF. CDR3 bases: TGCAGCGTTGAAGATCCTGGAGGGGGCAGATTAGGGGAGCAGTTCTTC.

As DNA, the CDR3 is TGCAGTGCGACGGACGCCGCGGGAATCTACGAGCAGTACTTC. Translation gives CSATDAAGIYEQYF. V and J are TRBV20-1 and TRBJ2-7; D might be TRBD2 (6 bases). The V and J ends lost 6 bases and 3 bases respectively, with 18 bases between them. Germline V gene lookup returns CDR1 DFQATT and CDR2 SNEGSKA (reference sequence). The CDR3 is 14 residues long.

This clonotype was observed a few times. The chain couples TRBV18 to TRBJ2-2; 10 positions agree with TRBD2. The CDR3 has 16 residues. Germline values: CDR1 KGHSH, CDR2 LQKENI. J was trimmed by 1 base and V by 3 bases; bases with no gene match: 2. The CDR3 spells CASSPTSGKNTGELFF. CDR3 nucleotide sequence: TGTGCCAGCTCACCTACTAGCGGGAAGAACACCGGGGAGCTGTTTTTT.

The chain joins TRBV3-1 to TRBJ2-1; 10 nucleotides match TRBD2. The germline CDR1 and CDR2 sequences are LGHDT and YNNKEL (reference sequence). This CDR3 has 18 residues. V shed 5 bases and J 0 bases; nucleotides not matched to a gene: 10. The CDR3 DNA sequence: TGTGCCAGCAGCAGAAAACGGACTAGCGGAGACTCCTACAATGAGCAGTTCTTC. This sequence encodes CASSRKRTSGDSYNEQFF.

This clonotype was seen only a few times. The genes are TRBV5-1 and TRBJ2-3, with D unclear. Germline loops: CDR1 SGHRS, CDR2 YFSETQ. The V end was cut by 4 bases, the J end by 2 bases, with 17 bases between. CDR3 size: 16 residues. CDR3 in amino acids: CASSRQAGPSTDTQYF. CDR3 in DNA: TGCGCCAGCAGCCGTCAAGCAGGCCCCTCCACAGATACGCAGTATTTT.

CDR3 in amino acids: CASSLFSGGDYEQYF. In DNA, the CDR3 is TGCGCCAGCAGCTTGTTTTCTGGGGGCGACTACGAGCAGTACTTC. V is TRBV5-1 and J is TRBJ2-7; maybe TRBD1 (6 bases). Germline assignment: CDR1 SGHRS and CDR2 YFSETQ. There are 15 residues in the CDR3. The germline V and J ends were trimmed by 1 base and 3 bases, with 14 bases remaining between them.

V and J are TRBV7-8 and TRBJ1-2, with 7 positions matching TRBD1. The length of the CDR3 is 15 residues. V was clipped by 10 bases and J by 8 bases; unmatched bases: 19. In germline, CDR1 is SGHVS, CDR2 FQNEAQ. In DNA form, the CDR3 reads TGTGCCATCTCGAACTTGCGCAGGACAGGTCACGGCTACACCTTC. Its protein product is CAISNLRRTGHGYTF.

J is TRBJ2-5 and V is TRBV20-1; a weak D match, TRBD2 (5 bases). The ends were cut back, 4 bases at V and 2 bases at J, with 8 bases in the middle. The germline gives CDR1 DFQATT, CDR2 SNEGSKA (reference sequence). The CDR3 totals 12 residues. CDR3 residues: CSATSGQETQYF. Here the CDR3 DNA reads TGCAGTGCTACGAGCGGTCAAGAGACCCAGTACTTC.

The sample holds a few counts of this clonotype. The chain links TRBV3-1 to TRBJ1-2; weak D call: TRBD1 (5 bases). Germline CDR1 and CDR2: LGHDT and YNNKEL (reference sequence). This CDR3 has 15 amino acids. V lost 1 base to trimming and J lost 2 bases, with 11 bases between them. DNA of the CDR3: TGTGCCAGCAGCCAAGTGGCAGGGCAGAACTATGGCTACACCTTC. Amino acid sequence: CASSQVAGQNYGYTF.

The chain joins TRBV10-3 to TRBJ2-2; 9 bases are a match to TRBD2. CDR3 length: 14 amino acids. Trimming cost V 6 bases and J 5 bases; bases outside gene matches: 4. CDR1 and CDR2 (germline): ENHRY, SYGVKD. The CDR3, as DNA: TGTGCCATCAGGGATAGCGGGAGTACCGGGGAGCTGTTTTTT. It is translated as CAIRDSGSTGELFF.

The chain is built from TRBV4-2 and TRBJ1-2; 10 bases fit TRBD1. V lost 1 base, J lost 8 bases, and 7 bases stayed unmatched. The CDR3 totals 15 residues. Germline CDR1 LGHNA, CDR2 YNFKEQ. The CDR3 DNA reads TGTGCCAGCAGCCAAGGTATCGGGACAGGGGACGGCTACACCTTC. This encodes CASSQGIGTGDGYTF.

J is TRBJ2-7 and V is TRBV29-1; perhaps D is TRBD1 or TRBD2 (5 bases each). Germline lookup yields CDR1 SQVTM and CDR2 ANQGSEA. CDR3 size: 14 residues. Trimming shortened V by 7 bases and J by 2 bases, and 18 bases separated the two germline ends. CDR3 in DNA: TGCAGCGCGTCAACCGGGACGGAGCCCTACGAGCAGTACTTC. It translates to CSASTGTEPYEQYF.

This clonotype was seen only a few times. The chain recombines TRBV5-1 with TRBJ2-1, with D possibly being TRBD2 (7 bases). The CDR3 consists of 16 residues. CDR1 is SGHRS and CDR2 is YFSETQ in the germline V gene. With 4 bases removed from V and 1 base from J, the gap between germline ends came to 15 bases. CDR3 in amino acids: CASSPEGGVSYNEQFF. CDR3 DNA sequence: TGCGCCAGCAGCCCCGAGGGGGGGGTATCCTACAATGAGCAGTTCTTC.

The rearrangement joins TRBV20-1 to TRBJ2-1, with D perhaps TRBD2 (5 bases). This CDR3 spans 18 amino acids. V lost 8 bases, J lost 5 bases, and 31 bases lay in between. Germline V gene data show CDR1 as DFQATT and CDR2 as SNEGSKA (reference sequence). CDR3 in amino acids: CSTLGIDVASRFNNEQFF. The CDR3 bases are TGCAGTACCCTCGGGATTGATGTAGCCTCCAGATTTAACAATGAGCAGTTCTTC.

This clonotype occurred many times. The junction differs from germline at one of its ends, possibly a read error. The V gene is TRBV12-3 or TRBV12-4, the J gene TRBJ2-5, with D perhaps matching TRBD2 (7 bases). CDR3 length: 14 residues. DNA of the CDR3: TGTGCCAGCAGCTTAGGGGGGGGCGGTGAGACCCAGTACTTC. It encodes CASSLGGGGETQYF.

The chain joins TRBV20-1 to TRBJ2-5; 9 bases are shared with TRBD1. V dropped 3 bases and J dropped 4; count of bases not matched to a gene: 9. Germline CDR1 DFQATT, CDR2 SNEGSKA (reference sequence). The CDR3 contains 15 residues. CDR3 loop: CSASDLDRGPETQYF. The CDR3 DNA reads TGCAGTGCTAGCGATCTGGACAGGGGTCCAGAGACCCAGTACTTC.

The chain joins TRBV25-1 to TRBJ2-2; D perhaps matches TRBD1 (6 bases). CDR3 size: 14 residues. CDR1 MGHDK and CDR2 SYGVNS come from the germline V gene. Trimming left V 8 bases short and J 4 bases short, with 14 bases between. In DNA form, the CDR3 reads TGTGCCAGCGCGGCCACAGGGTCCACCGGGGAGCTGTTTTTT. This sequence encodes CASAATGSTGELFF.